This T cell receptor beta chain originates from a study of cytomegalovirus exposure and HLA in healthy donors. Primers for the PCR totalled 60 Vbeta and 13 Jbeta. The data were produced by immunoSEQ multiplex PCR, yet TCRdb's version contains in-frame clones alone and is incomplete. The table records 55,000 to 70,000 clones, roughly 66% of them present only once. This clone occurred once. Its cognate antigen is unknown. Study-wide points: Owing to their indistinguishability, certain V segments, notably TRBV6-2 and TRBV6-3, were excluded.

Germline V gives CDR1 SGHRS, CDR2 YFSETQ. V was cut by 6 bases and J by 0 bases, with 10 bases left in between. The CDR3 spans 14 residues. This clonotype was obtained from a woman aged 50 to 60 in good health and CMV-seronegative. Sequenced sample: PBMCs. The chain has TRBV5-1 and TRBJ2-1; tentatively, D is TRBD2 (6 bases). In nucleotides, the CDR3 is TGCGCCAGCAAGATTAGCGGCTCCTACAATGAGCAGTTCTTC. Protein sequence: CASKISGSYNEQFF.